Shown below are 6 T cell receptor beta chains from a single sample sequenced in a study of blood T cell repertoires in COVID-19. Sequenced by immunoSEQ multiplex PCR; TCRdb stores in-frame clones only, minus some. Of some 390,000 clones in the sample, roughly nine tenths were seen once. Source material: PBMCs or T cells enriched from blood (not recorded which). The origin of the receptors is a young man who had recovered from COVID-19.

This chain links TRBV2 with TRBJ2-2; D unclear. This CDR3 contains 11 residues. V dropped 3 bases and J dropped 7 bases, with 3 bases sitting between them. In germline, CDR1 is SNHLY, CDR2 FYNNEI. The DNA of the CDR3 is TGTGCCAGCAGTGACTACGGGGAGCTGTTTTTT. It codes for CASSDYGELFF. Based on the CDR3 plus reference TRBV2 and TRBJ2-2, the full variable domain is EPEVTQTPSHQVTQMGQEVILRCVPISNHLYFYWYRQILGQKVEFLVSFYNNEISEKSEIFDDQFSVERPDGSNFTLKIRSTKLEDSAMYFCASSDYGELFFGEGSRLTVL.

The rearrangement uses TRBV5-1 and TRBJ2-1; 8 bases are a match to TRBD2. The CDR3 has 18 amino acids. From germline, CDR1 is SGHRS and CDR2 YFSETQ. V shed 0 bases and J 3 bases; nucleotides not matched to a gene: 11. The CDR3 coding sequence is TGCGCCAGCAGCTTGGTAGCTAGCGGGCCCAGCCACTACAATGAGCAGTTCTTC. Protein product: CASSLVASGPSHYNEQFF.

V is TRBV6-5 and J is TRBJ2-7; D is perhaps TRBD2 (6 bases). This CDR3 contains 13 residues. V lost 6 bases, J lost 3 bases, and 12 bases lay in between. Germline V lookup: CDR1 MNHEY, CDR2 SVGAGI. The DNA for the CDR3 is TGTGCCAGCAGCACCGGGACTGACTACGAGCAGTACTTC. It codes for CASSTGTDYEQYF.

V gene TRBV28 combines with J gene TRBJ2-2, with a possible D match to TRBD2 (6 bases). CDR1 MDHEN and CDR2 SYDVKM come from the germline V gene. Trimming pared 1 base from V and 0 bases from J, leaving 12 bases between. The CDR3 spans 17 residues. CDR3 nucleotide sequence: TGTGCCAGCAGTTTATTATGGGGGGTTTCGAACACCGGGGAGCTGTTTTTT. It specifies CASSLLWGVSNTGELFF. Drawing the rest from reference TRBV28 and TRBJ2-2, the complete variable domain is DVKVTQSSRYLVKRTGEKVFLECVQDMDHENMFWYRQDPGLGLRLIYFSYDVKMKEKGDIPEGYSVSREKKERFSLILESASTNQTSMYLCASSLLWGVSNTGELFFGEGSRLTVL.

The V call is TRBV11-2, the J call TRBJ2-5; D is perhaps TRBD2 (7 bases). The CDR3 has 18 residues. Germline loops: CDR1 SGHAT, CDR2 FQNNGV. The ends were cut back, 0 bases at V and 4 bases at J, with 21 bases in the middle. The CDR3 spells CASSLDSFRAGEGETQYF. Written as DNA, the CDR3 is TGTGCCAGCAGCTTAGACTCTTTCCGGGCAGGGGAGGGAGAGACCCAGTACTTC.

CDR3 bases: TGTGCCAGCAGCCGTCAGTCAGGGGGAGGAGGCTACACCTTC. Its protein product is CASSRQSGGGGYTF. The chain uses TRBV28 and TRBJ1-2; TRBD1 matches 7 bases. With 6 bases clipped from V and 8 bases from J, the junction kept 12 bases outside the gene matches. CDR1 is MDHEN and CDR2 is SYDVKM in the germline V gene. The CDR3 runs to 14 residues.